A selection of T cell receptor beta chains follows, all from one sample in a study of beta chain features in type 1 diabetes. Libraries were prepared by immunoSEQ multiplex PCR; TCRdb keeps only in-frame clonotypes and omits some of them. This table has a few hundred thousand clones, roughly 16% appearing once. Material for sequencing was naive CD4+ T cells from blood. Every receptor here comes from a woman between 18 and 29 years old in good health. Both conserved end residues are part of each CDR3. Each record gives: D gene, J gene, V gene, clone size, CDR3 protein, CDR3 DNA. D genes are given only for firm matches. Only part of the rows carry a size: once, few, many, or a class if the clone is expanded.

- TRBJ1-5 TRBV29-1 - CSVAFGSVDQPQHF TGCAGCGTTGCGTTCGGGAGTGTGGATCAGCCCCAGCATTTT
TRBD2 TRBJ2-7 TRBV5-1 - CASSLALAGPVDEQYF TGCGCCAGCAGCTTGGCACTAGCGGGACCTGTCGACGAGCAGTACTTC
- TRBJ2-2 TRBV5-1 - CASSPQRGTSNTGELFF TGCGCCAGCAGCCCCCAAAGGGGGACGTCGAACACCGGGGAGCTGTTTTTT
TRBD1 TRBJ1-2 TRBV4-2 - CASSQALGGAKSDSGYTF TGTGCCAGCAGCCAAGCTCTAGGGGGCGCAAAGAGCGATAGCGGCTACACCTTC
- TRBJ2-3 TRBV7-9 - CASSWGVTDTQYF TGTGCCAGCAGCTGGGGGGTAACAGATACGCAGTATTTT
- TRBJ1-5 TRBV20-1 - CSAERDQPQHF TGCAGTGCAGAACGAGATCAGCCCCAGCATTTT
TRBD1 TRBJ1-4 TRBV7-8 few CASSTQGARGEKLFF TGTGCCAGCAGCACTCAGGGGGCGCGGGGTGAAAAACTGTTTTTT
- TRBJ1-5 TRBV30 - CAWSVSGSNQPQHF TGTGCCTGGAGTGTATCGGGGAGCAATCAGCCCCAGCATTTT
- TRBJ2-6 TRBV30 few CAWKAGAGANVLTF TGTGCCTGGAAAGCAGGGGCTGGGGCCAACGTCCTGACTTTC
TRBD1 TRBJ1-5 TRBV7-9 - CASSGQANQPQHF TGTGCCAGCAGCGGACAGGCGAATCAGCCCCAGCATTTT
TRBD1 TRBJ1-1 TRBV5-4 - CASSLAGQGGTEAFF TGTGCCAGCAGCTTGGCGGGACAGGGAGGCACTGAAGCTTTCTTT
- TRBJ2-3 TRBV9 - CASSVTGFPDTQYF TGTGCCAGCAGCGTAACAGGGTTTCCAGATACGCAGTATTTT
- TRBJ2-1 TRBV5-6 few CASRWRTGLNEQFF TGTGCCAGCAGATGGCGTACCGGGTTGAATGAGCAGTTCTTC
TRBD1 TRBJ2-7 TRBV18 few CASSPTPGQGAFVLKYEQYF TGTGCCAGCTCACCAACCCCGGGACAGGGGGCGTTTGTCCTGAAATACGAGCAGTACTTC
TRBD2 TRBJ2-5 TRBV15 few CATSRGPGGTQYF TGTGCCACCAGCAGAGGTCCGGGAGGGACCCAGTACTTC
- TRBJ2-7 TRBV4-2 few CASSQDLDSYEQYF TGTGCCAGCAGCCAAGACTTAGACAGCTACGAGCAGTACTTC
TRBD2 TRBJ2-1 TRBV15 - CATSRVLRERGNEQFF TGTGCCACCAGCAGAGTCCTGAGAGAGCGGGGCAATGAGCAGTTCTTC
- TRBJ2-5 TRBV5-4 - CASSLAEETQYF TGTGCCAGCAGCTTGGCTGAGGAGACCCAGTACTTC
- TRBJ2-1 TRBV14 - CASSQVTVQFF TGTGCCAGCAGCCAAGTAACGGTGCAGTTCTTC
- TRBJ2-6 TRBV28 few CASSYHRAPGANVLTF TGTGCCAGCAGTTACCACAGGGCCCCTGGGGCCAACGTCCTGACTTTC
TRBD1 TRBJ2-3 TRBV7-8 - CASSLGTGLGTDTQYF TGTGCCAGCAGCTTAGGGACAGGGTTGGGTACAGATACGCAGTATTTT
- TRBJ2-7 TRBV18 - CASSPYGKATPYEQYF TGTGCCAGCTCCCCTTACGGGAAAGCTACGCCTTACGAGCAGTACTTC
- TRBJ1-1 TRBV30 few CAWSGPAGEGWAFF TGTGCCTGGAGTGGACCGGCAGGGGAGGGGTGGGCTTTCTTT
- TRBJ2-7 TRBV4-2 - CASSQVAQGGFYEQYF TGTGCCAGCAGCCAAGTAGCACAGGGCGGGTTCTACGAGCAGTACTTC
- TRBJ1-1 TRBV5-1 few CASSSRAGAEAFF TGCGCCAGCAGCTCGCGGGCAGGTGCTGAAGCTTTCTTT
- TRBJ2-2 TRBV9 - CASSVASNTGELFF TGTGCCAGCAGCGTAGCGAGCAACACCGGGGAGCTGTTTTTT
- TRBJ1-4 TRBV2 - CASRRGINEKLFF TGTGCCAGTCGTCGGGGGATTAATGAAAAACTGTTTTTT
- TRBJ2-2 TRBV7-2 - CASSLARGGRTGELFF TGTGCCAGCAGCTTAGCGCGTGGGGGCAGGACCGGGGAGCTGTTTTTT
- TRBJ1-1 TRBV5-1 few CASSLGGDTEAFF TGCGCCAGCAGCTTGGGGGGCGACACTGAAGCTTTCTTT
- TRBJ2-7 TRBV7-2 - CASSPVNVGGYYEQYF TGTGCCAGCAGCCCAGTAAACGTGGGGGGTTACTACGAGCAGTACTTC
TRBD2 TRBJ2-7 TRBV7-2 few CASSPLSGAYYEQYF TGTGCCAGCAGCCCTCTGAGCGGGGCTTACTACGAGCAGTACTTC
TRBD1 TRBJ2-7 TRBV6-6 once CASFPGQGDEQYF TGTGCCAGCTTTCCGGGACAGGGCGACGAGCAGTACTTC
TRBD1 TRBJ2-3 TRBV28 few CASSYGPGQGMGDTQYF TGTGCCAGCAGCTACGGACCGGGACAGGGGATGGGAGATACGCAGTATTTT
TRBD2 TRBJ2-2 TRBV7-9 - CATPSGSGTGELFF TGTGCCACCCCAAGCGGGAGTGGGACCGGGGAGCTGTTTTTT
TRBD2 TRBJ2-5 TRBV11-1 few CASSSQSGRSEETQYF TGTGCCAGCAGCTCTCAGAGCGGGAGGAGCGAAGAGACCCAGTACTTC
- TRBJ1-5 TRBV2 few CASSVRQVGIGEPQHF TGTGCCAGCAGTGTGCGGCAGGTTGGGATCGGGGAGCCCCAGCATTTT
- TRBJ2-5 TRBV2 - CASSEGGGAVQETQYF TGTGCCAGCAGTGAAGGAGGAGGGGCCGTCCAAGAGACCCAGTACTTC
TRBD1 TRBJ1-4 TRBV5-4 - CASSPTGGESEKLFF TGTGCCAGCAGCCCCACAGGGGGCGAAAGCGAAAAACTGTTTTTT
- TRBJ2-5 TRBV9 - CASSVTSTPQETQYF TGTGCCAGCAGCGTTACTAGTACGCCCCAAGAGACCCAGTACTTC
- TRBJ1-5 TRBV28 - CASTVWQGQPQHF TGTGCCAGCACCGTGTGGCAGGGTCAGCCCCAGCATTTT
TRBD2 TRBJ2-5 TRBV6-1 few CASRTSGQETQYF TGTGCCAGCAGGACTAGCGGGCAAGAGACCCAGTACTTC
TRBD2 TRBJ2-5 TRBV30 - CALGRGEETQYF TGTGCCCTCGGGAGGGGGGAAGAGACCCAGTACTTC
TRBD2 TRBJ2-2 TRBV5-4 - CASSLARSGVNTGELFF TGTGCCAGCAGCTTGGCTCGTAGCGGGGTGAACACCGGGGAGCTGTTTTTT
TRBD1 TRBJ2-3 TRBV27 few CASGRDRTDTQYF TGTGCCAGCGGGCGGGACAGGACAGATACGCAGTATTTT